Given below is one T cell receptor (beta chain) in context. Antigen specificity is unknown. Germline V gene sequence: CDR1 SGHTA, CDR2 FQGNSA. This CDR3 is built from 14 residues. V was shortened by 5 bases and J by 3 bases, with 14 bases between the two germline ends. The sample originates from a study of T-cell memory formation after mild COVID-19. 5'RACE with constant-segment primers built TCRalpha and TCRbeta cDNA libraries with UMIs. TCRdb reprocessed the 5' RACE reads via MiXCR and lists one record per CDR3 protein. Here the sample spans approximately 560,000 distinct CDR3 sequences, approximately 15% being singletons. General observations from the study: Researchers found some responding clones in pre-infection memory, a sign that cross-reactive memory joined. Most CD4+ clones that shrank were in CM and EM, while CD8+ ones turned up in EMRA. Day 15 to 85 contractors were CD4/CD8 balanced; later expanders leaned CD4+.

The chain carries TRBV7-2 and TRBJ2-7, with D tentatively TRBD1 (5 bases). The specimen sequenced was PBMCs or a T cell subset sorted from them (not recorded which). The sequence was collected from an adult woman who had mild COVID-19 (a few samples of this study predate the infection). Cell type and time point are not known. CDR3 region: CASSPRVWGYEQYF. For the CDR3, the DNA is TGTGCCAGCAGCCCCAGGGTTTGGGGCTACGAGCAGTACTTC.